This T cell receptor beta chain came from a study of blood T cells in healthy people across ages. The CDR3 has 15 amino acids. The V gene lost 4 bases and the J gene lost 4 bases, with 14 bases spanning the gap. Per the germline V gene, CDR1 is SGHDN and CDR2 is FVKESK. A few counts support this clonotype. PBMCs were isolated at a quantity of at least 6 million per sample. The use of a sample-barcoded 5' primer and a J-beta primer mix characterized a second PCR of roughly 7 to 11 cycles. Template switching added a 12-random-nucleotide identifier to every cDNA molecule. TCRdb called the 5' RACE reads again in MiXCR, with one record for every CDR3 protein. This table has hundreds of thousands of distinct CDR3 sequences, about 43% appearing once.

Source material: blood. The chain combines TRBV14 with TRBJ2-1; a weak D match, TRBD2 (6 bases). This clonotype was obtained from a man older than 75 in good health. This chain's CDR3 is CASSPWRVQYNEQFF. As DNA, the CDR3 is TGTGCCAGCAGCCCATGGAGGGTTCAGTACAATGAGCAGTTCTTC.